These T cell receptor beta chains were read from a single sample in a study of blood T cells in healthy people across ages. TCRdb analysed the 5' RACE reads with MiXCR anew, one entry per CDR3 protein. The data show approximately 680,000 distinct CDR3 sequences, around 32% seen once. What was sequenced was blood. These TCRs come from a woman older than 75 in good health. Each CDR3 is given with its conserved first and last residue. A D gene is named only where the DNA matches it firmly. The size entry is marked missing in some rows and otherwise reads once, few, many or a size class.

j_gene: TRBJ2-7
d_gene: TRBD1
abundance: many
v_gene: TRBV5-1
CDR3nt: TGCGCCAGCAGCCCGGGGACAGGGGGCTTCAGCTCCTACGAGCAGTACTTC
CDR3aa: CASSPGTGGFSSYEQYF

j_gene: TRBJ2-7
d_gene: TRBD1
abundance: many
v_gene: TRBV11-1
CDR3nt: TGTGCCAGCAGACGTGGGGACAGCCTCTACGAGCAGTACTTC
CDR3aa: CASRRGDSLYEQYF

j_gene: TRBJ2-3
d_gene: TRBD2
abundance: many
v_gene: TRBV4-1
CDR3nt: TGCGCCAGCAGCCAAGAGTTGGCGGGGGGAAGCACAGATACGCAGTATTTT
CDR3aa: CASSQELAGGSTDTQYF

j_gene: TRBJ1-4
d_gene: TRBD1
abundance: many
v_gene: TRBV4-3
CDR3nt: TGCGCCAGCAGCCAAAGGTGGAGGACAGGGGGGACGAACGAAAAACTGTTTTTT
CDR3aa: CASSQRWRTGGTNEKLFF

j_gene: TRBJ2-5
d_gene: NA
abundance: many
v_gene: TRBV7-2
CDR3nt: TGTGCCAGCAGCTTAAATCGGGTGGAGACCCAGTACTTC
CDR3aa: CASSLNRVETQYF

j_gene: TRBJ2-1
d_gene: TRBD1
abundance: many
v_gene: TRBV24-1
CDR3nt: TGTGCCACCAGTGATTTGAGGACAGGGGGCGTCGGGGAGCAGTTCTTC
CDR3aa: CATSDLRTGGVGEQFF

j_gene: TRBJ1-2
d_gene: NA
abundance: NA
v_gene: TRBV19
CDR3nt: TGTGCCAGTAGTAGGGACGCGGTAAGCGGCTACACCTTC
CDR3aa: CASSRDAVSGYTF

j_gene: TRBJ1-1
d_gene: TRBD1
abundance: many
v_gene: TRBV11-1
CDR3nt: TGTGCCAGCAGCTTACCAGGGGGCAAAGCTTTCTTT
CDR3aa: CASSLPGGKAFF

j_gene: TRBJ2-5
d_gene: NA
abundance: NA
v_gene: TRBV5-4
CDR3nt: TGTGCCAGCAGCCGGAGCCTCGGGACACACCAAGAGACCCAGTACTTC
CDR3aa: CASSRSLGTHQETQYF

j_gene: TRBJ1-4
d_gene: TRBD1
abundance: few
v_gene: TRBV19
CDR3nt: TGTGCCAGTAGGAGCTGGGACAGGGGGGATGCAACTAATGAAAAACTGTTTTTT
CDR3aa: CASRSWDRGDATNEKLFF

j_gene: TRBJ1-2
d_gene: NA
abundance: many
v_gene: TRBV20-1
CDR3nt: TGCAGTGCTAGAGATCGCGGGGGGATGGGGTCCCATGGGTTTGGCTACACCTTC
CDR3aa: CSARDRGGMGSHGFGYTF

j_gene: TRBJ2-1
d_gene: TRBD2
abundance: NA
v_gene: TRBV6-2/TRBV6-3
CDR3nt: TGTGCCAGCAGTTACCCGACTAGCGGGGGGGCGGTTCCCAGCAATGAGCAGTTCTTC
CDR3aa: CASSYPTSGGAVPSNEQFF

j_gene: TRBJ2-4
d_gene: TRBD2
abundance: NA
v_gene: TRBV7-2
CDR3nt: TGTGCCAGCAGCCGATACACGGCGGGGGAACCCTTCAAAAGCATTCAGTACTTC
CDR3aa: CASSRYTAGEPFKSIQYF

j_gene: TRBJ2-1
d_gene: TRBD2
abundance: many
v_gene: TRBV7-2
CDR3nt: TGTGCCAGCAGCGCCTTGGGGACTAGCGGGGGGGCTTATAATGAGCAGTTCTTC
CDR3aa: CASSALGTSGGAYNEQFF

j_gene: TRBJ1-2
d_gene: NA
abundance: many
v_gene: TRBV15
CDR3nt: TGTGCCACCAGCACAGGGAAAAACTATGGCTACACCTTC
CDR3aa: CATSTGKNYGYTF

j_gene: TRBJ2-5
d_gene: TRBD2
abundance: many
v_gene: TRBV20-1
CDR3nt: TGCAGTGCTCGAAAGGGACTAGCGGGTTTGGAGACCCAGTACTTC
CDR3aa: CSARKGLAGLETQYF

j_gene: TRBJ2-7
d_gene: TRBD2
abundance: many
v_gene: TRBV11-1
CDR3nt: TGTGCCAGCAGCCGACCTACAGGCGGGGGGGCCAGCGAGCAGTACTTC
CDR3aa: CASSRPTGGGASEQYF